These 24 T cell receptor beta chains originate from one sample sequenced in a study of blood T cell repertoires in COVID-19. TCRdb's copy holds only in-frame clones and misses some; the assay was immunoSEQ multiplex PCR. The top ten hold around 2.3% of the sample, which has 190,000 or so clones, more than 75% seen once. Sequenced: peripheral blood. These TCRs come from a man aged 35 to 55 with active or convalescent COVID-19.

The J gene is TRBJ1-1, the V gene TRBV3-1 (or the pseudogene TRBV3-2); TRBD1 is a possible D gene (6 bases). The CDR3 spans 11 residues. V was shortened by 4 bases and J by 11 bases, with 11 bases between the two germline ends. Per the germline V gene, CDR1 is LGHDT and CDR2 is YNNKEL (reference sequence). This CDR3 is CASSLNRAAFF. In nucleotides, the CDR3 is TGTGCCAGCAGCCTTAACAGGGCCGCTTTCTTT.

The chain links TRBV5-4 to TRBJ1-3; 11 bases are shared with TRBD1. The germline V gene encodes CDR1 SGHNT and CDR2 YYREEE (reference sequence). There are 15 residues in the CDR3. Germline trimming cut 4 bases from V and 7 bases from J; bases unmatched to any gene: 7. CDR3 in DNA: TGTGCCAGCAGCGGACGGACAGGGGGCGCGAACACCATATATTTT. Protein: CASSGRTGGANTIYF. Full variable domain (missing parts from reference TRBV5-4 and TRBJ1-3): ETGVTQSPTHLIKTRGQQVTLRCSSQSGHNTVSWYQQALGQGPQFIFQYYREEENGRGNFPPRFSGLQFPNYSSELNVNALELDDSALYLCASSGRTGGANTIYFGEGSWLTVV.

The rearrangement uses TRBV28 and TRBJ1-5, with TRBD1 identical over 10 bases. V lost 6 bases to trimming and J lost 0 bases; unmatched junction nucleotides: 8. The CDR3 runs 17 residues. Germline-derived CDR1 and CDR2 are MDHEN and SYDVKM. CDR3 region: CASSLTGGKYSNQPQHF. The CDR3 DNA sequence: TGTGCCAGCAGCCTGACAGGGGGCAAATATAGCAATCAGCCCCAGCATTTT.

Here the CDR3 reads CATGGVSTGELFF. For the CDR3, the DNA is TGTGCCACCGGAGGGGTCTCGACCGGGGAGCTGTTTTTT. The chain recombines TRBV10-3 with TRBJ2-2; possible D gene TRBD2, 6 bases. The CDR3 is 13 amino acids. V was trimmed by 10 bases and J by 5 bases, leaving 14 bases between them. Per the germline V gene, CDR1 is ENHRY and CDR2 is SYGVKD.

The gene calls are TRBV30 and TRBJ1-1; D gene unclear. The CDR3 runs 11 residues. CDR1 is GTSNPN, CDR2 SVGIG, per germline (reference sequence). V gave up 1 base and J gave up 6 bases, with 6 bases separating them. The CDR3 DNA reads as TGTGCCTGGAGTGGAGGTTCTGAAGCTTTCTTT. It yields the protein CAWSGGSEAFF.

The rearrangement joins TRBV7-9 to TRBJ1-5; tentative D call: TRBD1 (5 bases). CDR1 and CDR2 from the germline V gene are SEHNR and FQNEAQ (reference sequence). V lost 6 bases and J lost 4, with 13 bases in between. There are 14 residues in the CDR3. The CDR3 region has the DNA TGTGCCAGCAGTGGAATTAGGGGAAATCAGCCCCAGCATTTT. It translates to CASSGIRGNQPQHF.

This clone was observed a single time. The rearrangement links TRBV30 to TRBJ1-1; 7 nucleotides line up with TRBD1. This CDR3 spans 16 amino acids. V lost 3 bases, J lost 1 base, and 11 bases stayed unmatched. The germline V gene has CDR1 GTSNPN and CDR2 SVGIG (reference sequence). CDR3 loop: CAWRKTGVRGNTEAFF. The CDR3 DNA is TGTGCCTGGAGGAAAACAGGGGTTCGGGGGAACACTGAAGCTTTCTTT.

The rearrangement uses TRBV18 and TRBJ1-6; 11 nucleotides line up with TRBD1. The germline CDR1 and CDR2 sequences are KGHSH and LQKENI. This CDR3 is 14 amino acids long. Germline trimming cut 3 bases from V and 10 bases from J; bases unmatched to any gene: 2. CDR3 DNA: TGTGCCAGCTCACCCCGGGACAGGGGGTCACCCCTCCACTTT. This sequence encodes CASSPRDRGSPLHF.

This chain links TRBV15 with TRBJ2-1, with TRBD1 identical over 8 bases. Losses at the gene ends were 2 bases for V and 8 bases for J; bases not matched to a gene: 11. Germline V CDR1 and CDR2: LNHNV, YYDKDF (reference sequence). CDR3 length equals 16 residues. CDR3 bases: TGTGCCACCAGCAGACCCCGCGGCAGGGGGCCGGATGAGCAGTTCTTC. Amino acid sequence: CATSRPRGRGPDEQFF.

The chain joins TRBV5-1 to TRBJ1-1; D gene uncertain. Trimming shortened V by 0 bases and J by 2 bases, and 8 bases separated the two germline ends. The CDR3 contains 14 residues. CDR1 and CDR2 (germline): SGHRS, YFSETQ. DNA for the CDR3: TGCGCCAGCAGCTTGGGCCCACTCAACACTGAAGCTTTCTTT. Translation gives CASSLGPLNTEAFF. Looking up the rest from reference TRBV5-1 and TRBJ1-1 gives the full variable domain: KAGVTQTPRYLIKTRGQQVTLSCSPISGHRSVSWYQQTPGQGLQFLFEYFSETQRNKGNFPGRFSGRQFSNSRSEMNVSTLELGDSALYLCASSLGPLNTEAFFGQGTRLTVV.

This clone has only one observation. This chain links TRBV15 with TRBJ2-1, with 8 bases fitting TRBD1. The ends lost 0 bases at V and 3 bases at J; junction bases unmatched: 22. The CDR3 runs 22 residues. Per germline, CDR1 LNHNV and CDR2 YYDKDF (reference sequence). The CDR3 loop is CATSRDFLAGGFERLFYNEQFF. The CDR3 DNA reads TGTGCCACCAGCAGAGATTTCTTGGCAGGGGGCTTTGAGCGCCTTTTCTACAATGAGCAGTTCTTC.

The chain is built from TRBV24-1 and TRBJ1-1; D is perhaps TRBD1 (5 bases). Germline CDR1 and CDR2: KGHDR and SFDVKD. Trimming took off 6 bases at V and 5 bases at J, with 12 bases between the two ends. This CDR3 has 13 amino acids. The CDR3: CATSKGAGTEAFF. Here the CDR3 DNA reads TGTGCCACCAGTAAAGGGGCAGGAACTGAAGCTTTCTTT.

The rearrangement links TRBV13 to TRBJ1-1; maybe TRBD1 (6 bases). The V gene's germline CDR1 is PRHDT and CDR2 FYEKMQ (reference sequence). This CDR3 has 16 residues. Trimming took 4 bases from V and 5 from J, leaving 20 bases between them. The CDR3 DNA reads as TGTGCCAGCAGCTCCATCCGTCCGGGGAGGGGGACTGAAGCTTTCTTT. Translated, it gives CASSSIRPGRGTEAFF. Filled out from reference TRBV13 and TRBJ1-1, the complete variable domain reads AAGVIQSPRHLIKEKRETATLKCYPIPRHDTVYWYQQGPGQDPQFLISFYEKMQSDKGSIPDRFSAQQFSDYHSELNMSSLELGDSALYFCASSSIRPGRGTEAFFGQGTRLTVV.

The gene calls are TRBV6-4 and TRBJ1-1; 11 nucleotides align to TRBD1. Trimming cost V 0 bases and J 1 base; bases outside gene matches: 7. CDR1 and CDR2 from the germline V gene are MRHNA and SNTAGT. The CDR3 has 18 residues. CDR3 nucleotides: TGTGCCAGCAGTGACTCTAAGGACAGGGGGCTTCGGAACACTGAAGCTTTCTTT. It yields the protein CASSDSKDRGLRNTEAFF.

CDR3 coding DNA: TGCGCCAGCAGCCCATCAGGGGGTTTTCACGAGCAGTACTTC. Amino acid sequence: CASSPSGGFHEQYF. The chain combines TRBV4-1 with TRBJ2-7, with 7 bases lining up with TRBD1. V dropped 4 bases and J dropped 5; count of bases not matched to a gene: 8. The CDR3 sequence is 14 residues long. The germline CDR1 and CDR2 sequences are MGHRA and YSYEKL.

This clone has a single count. The chain uses TRBV18 and TRBJ1-2; D perhaps matches TRBD1 (5 bases). V lost 2 bases and J 8 bases, leaving 15 bases between the germline ends. This CDR3 contains 14 residues. Germline V gene lookup returns CDR1 KGHSH and CDR2 LQKENI. CDR3 region: CASSPSWGARGYTF. CDR3 DNA sequence: TGTGCCAGCTCACCAAGCTGGGGCGCGAGGGGCTACACCTTC.

As to this clone: Sequence at one end of the junction differs from germline and may be a read error. CDR3 nucleotides: TGTGCCCGCAGCGCTGGGGGGGGCGGGGGGAACACTGAAGCTTTCTTT. This encodes CARSAGGGGGNTEAFF. V usage is TRBV9 and J usage is TRBJ1-1; D perhaps matches TRBD1 (6 bases). In germline, CDR1 is SGDLS, CDR2 YYNGEE. CDR3 size: 16 residues.

This clone was observed a handful of times. The chain recombines TRBV7-8 with TRBJ1-1, with 8 bases identical to TRBD1. The germline V gene encodes CDR1 SGHVS and CDR2 FQNEAQ. This CDR3 has 14 amino acids. J lost 6 bases, V lost 5 bases, and 8 bases had no gene match. Written as DNA, the CDR3 is TGTGCCAGCAGCCCACAAGACAGGGGCCCTGAAGCTTTCTTT. It specifies CASSPQDRGPEAFF.

The chain combines TRBV5-1 with TRBJ2-5; 14 bases fit TRBD2. Germline trimming cut 2 bases from V and 2 bases from J; bases unmatched to any gene: 5. The germline V gene has CDR1 SGHRS and CDR2 YFSETQ. The length of the CDR3 is 17 residues. As DNA, the CDR3 is TGCGCCAGCAGCTTAGGACTAGCGGGGGGCCCTCAAGAGACCCAGTACTTC. It specifies CASSLGLAGGPQETQYF. The full variable domain, its missing parts supplied by reference TRBV5-1 and TRBJ2-5, is KAGVTQTPRYLIKTRGQQVTLSCSPISGHRSVSWYQQTPGQGLQFLFEYFSETQRNKGNFPGRFSGRQFSNSRSEMNVSTLELGDSALYLCASSLGLAGGPQETQYFGPGTRLLVL.

J is TRBJ2-1 and V is TRBV7-8, with 8 bases identical to TRBD1. CDR1 and CDR2 from the germline V gene are SGHVS and FQNEAQ. V shed 5 bases, J shed 3 bases, and the junction held 9 bases outside the gene matches. CDR3 length equals 16 residues. The CDR3 is CASSGRGRGVYNEQFF. In nucleotides, the CDR3 is TGTGCCAGCAGCGGCAGGGGGCGCGGGGTCTACAATGAGCAGTTCTTC.

This chain connects TRBV27 to TRBJ1-1; no reliable D call. Trimming took 2 bases from V and 5 from J, leaving 9 bases between them. CDR3 length: 13 amino acids. Germline CDR1 reads MNHEY; CDR2 reads SMNVEV (reference sequence). Written as DNA, the CDR3 is TGTGCCAGCAGTTTAGTAGTAAGTACTGAAGCTTTCTTT. It specifies CASSLVVSTEAFF.

Here the CDR3 DNA reads TGTGCCAGCAGCCCGCAGCCGGGACGGGGGAGTAATGAAAAACTGTTTTTT. This codes for CASSPQPGRGSNEKLFF. The chain combines TRBV9 with TRBJ1-4; possibly TRBD1 for D (5 bases). Germline CDR1 SGDLS, CDR2 YYNGEE. There are 17 residues in the CDR3. V was shortened by 4 bases and J by 4 bases, with 20 bases between the two germline ends.

This sequence joins TRBV7-8 and TRBJ2-1; 8 bases are shared with TRBD1. V was clipped by 4 bases and J by 4 bases; unmatched bases: 6. This CDR3 has 15 amino acids. CDR1 is SGHVS and CDR2 is FQNEAQ in the germline V gene. CDR3 nucleotide sequence: TGTGCCAGCAGCTCCGGACAGGGAGGATACAATGAGCAGTTCTTC. Its translation is CASSSGQGGYNEQFF.

The genes are TRBV5-4 and TRBJ2-1, with unresolved D. Germline V gene sequence: CDR1 SGHNT, CDR2 YYREEE (reference sequence). Deletions cut 4 bases from V and 0 bases from J, with 14 bases between. This CDR3 comprises 16 residues. The DNA for the CDR3 is TGTGCCAGCAGCCTTTCCGACTCAAGCTCCTACAATGAGCAGTTCTTC. The encoded protein is CASSLSDSSSYNEQFF.